The rows below give T cell receptor beta chains drawn from one sample of a study of blood T cell repertoires in COVID-19. Using immunoSEQ multiplex PCR, the repertoire was profiled, and TCRdb retains in-frame clones only, with some absent. Of about 240,000 clones listed, approximately 83% are singletons. The sequenced sample was PBMCs or T cells enriched from blood (not recorded which). The receptors were sampled from a woman aged 35 to 49 with acute COVID-19. CDR3s include the opening cysteine and the closing phenylalanine or tryptophan. The order of the fields is clone size, D gene, V gene, J gene, CDR3 protein, CDR3 DNA. A D gene is named only where the DNA matches it firmly. The size of a clone is reported for some rows only, either as once, few or many, or as a class for expanded clones.

abundance: few
d_gene: NA
v_gene: TRBV28
j_gene: TRBJ1-1
CDR3aa: CAIAGGNTEAFF
CDR3nt: TGTGCCATCGCGGGTGGGAACACTGAAGCTTTCTTT

abundance: once
d_gene: NA
v_gene: TRBV7-7
j_gene: TRBJ2-2
CDR3aa: CASSLDRENTGELFF
CDR3nt: TGTGCTAGCAGCTTAGACCGGGAGAACACCGGGGAGCTGTTTTTT

abundance: NA
d_gene: NA
v_gene: TRBV5-1
j_gene: TRBJ2-7
CDR3aa: CASSFPGDEQYF
CDR3nt: TGCGCCAGCAGCTTCCCCGGGGACGAGCAGTACTTC

abundance: NA
d_gene: TRBD1
v_gene: TRBV11-3
j_gene: TRBJ1-6
CDR3aa: CASTGGQGASPLHF
CDR3nt: TGTGCCAGCACCGGAGGACAGGGGGCTTCACCCCTCCACTTT

abundance: NA
d_gene: NA
v_gene: TRBV7-5
j_gene: TRBJ1-6
CDR3aa: CVRSLPEGCNNSPLHF
CDR3nt: TGTGTCAGAAGCTTACCAGAGGGATGTAATAATTCACCCCTCCACTTT

abundance: NA
d_gene: TRBD1
v_gene: TRBV19
j_gene: TRBJ2-7
CDR3aa: CASTPRTGSSYEQYF
CDR3nt: TGTGCCAGTACCCCCCGGACAGGGAGCTCCTACGAGCAGTACTTC

abundance: NA
d_gene: NA
v_gene: TRBV27
j_gene: TRBJ2-4
CDR3aa: CASSLLREGENIQYF
CDR3nt: TGTGCCAGCAGTTTACTACGTGAGGGGGAAAACATTCAGTACTTC

abundance: few
d_gene: TRBD1
v_gene: TRBV15
j_gene: TRBJ1-4
CDR3aa: CATSTGTGDNEKLFF
CDR3nt: TGTGCCACCAGCACCGGGACAGGGGATAATGAAAAACTGTTTTTT

abundance: NA
d_gene: TRBD2
v_gene: TRBV2
j_gene: TRBJ2-5
CDR3aa: CASGPSGRAETQYF
CDR3nt: TGTGCCAGCGGCCCTAGCGGGAGGGCGGAGACCCAGTACTTC

abundance: NA
d_gene: TRBD1
v_gene: TRBV9
j_gene: TRBJ1-5
CDR3aa: CASSVGTGAHQPQHF
CDR3nt: TGTGCCAGCAGCGTCGGGACAGGGGCCCATCAGCCCCAGCATTTT

abundance: NA
d_gene: TRBD1
v_gene: TRBV2
j_gene: TRBJ1-2
CDR3aa: CASSLGQGADGYTF
CDR3nt: TGTGCCAGCAGCCTTGGACAGGGGGCGGATGGCTACACCTTC

abundance: once
d_gene: NA
v_gene: TRBV5-1
j_gene: TRBJ1-1
CDR3aa: CASSKEGWNTEAFF
CDR3nt: TGCGCCAGCAGCAAGGAGGGCTGGAACACTGAAGCTTTCTTT

abundance: NA
d_gene: NA
v_gene: TRBV11-2
j_gene: TRBJ2-1
CDR3aa: CASSLGTGSGNEQFF
CDR3nt: TGTGCCAGCAGCTTAGGAACTGGGTCAGGGAATGAGCAGTTCTTC

abundance: NA
d_gene: TRBD2
v_gene: TRBV11-3
j_gene: TRBJ2-7
CDR3aa: CASSLEVSGTYEQYF
CDR3nt: TGTGCCAGCAGCTTAGAGGTTAGCGGGACTTACGAGCAGTACTTC

abundance: NA
d_gene: TRBD1
v_gene: TRBV5-4
j_gene: TRBJ1-2
CDR3aa: CASSNPGQTNYGYTF
CDR3nt: TGTGCCAGCAGCAACCCGGGACAGACTAACTATGGCTACACCTTC

abundance: few
d_gene: NA
v_gene: TRBV9
j_gene: TRBJ2-2
CDR3aa: CASSVTSLYTGELFF
CDR3nt: TGTGCCAGCAGCGTAACTTCGCTTTACACCGGGGAGCTGTTTTTT

abundance: NA
d_gene: NA
v_gene: TRBV30
j_gene: TRBJ1-5
CDR3aa: CAWGPSGGQPQHF
CDR3nt: TGTGCCTGGGGACCCTCTGGGGGCCAGCCCCAGCATTTT

abundance: NA
d_gene: NA
v_gene: TRBV21-1
j_gene: TRBJ2-1
CDR3aa: CASSKGRREGPGEQFF
CDR3nt: TGTGCCAGCAGCAAGGGTCGGCGGGAGGGCCCTGGTGAGCAGTTCTTC

abundance: NA
d_gene: NA
v_gene: TRBV19
j_gene: TRBJ2-7
CDR3aa: CASGNRGGEQYF
CDR3nt: TGTGCCAGTGGCAACAGGGGAGGCGAGCAGTACTTC

abundance: NA
d_gene: TRBD1
v_gene: TRBV19
j_gene: TRBJ2-5
CDR3aa: CASSDDREGETQYF
CDR3nt: TGTGCCAGTAGCGATGACAGGGAAGGTGAGACCCAGTACTTC

abundance: NA
d_gene: NA
v_gene: TRBV16
j_gene: TRBJ1-5
CDR3aa: CASSQLGAHQPQHF
CDR3nt: TGTGCCAGCAGCCAATTGGGGGCCCATCAGCCCCAGCATTTT

abundance: NA
d_gene: TRBD2
v_gene: TRBV6-2/TRBV6-3
j_gene: TRBJ2-3
CDR3aa: CASSSLRTSQSTDTQYF
CDR3nt: TGTGCCAGCAGTTCCTTAAGGACTAGCCAAAGCACAGATACGCAGTATTTT

abundance: NA
d_gene: NA
v_gene: TRBV6-5
j_gene: TRBJ1-4
CDR3aa: CASSWTESNEKLFF
CDR3nt: TGTGCCAGCTCATGGACAGAATCTAATGAAAAACTGTTTTTT

abundance: NA
d_gene: NA
v_gene: TRBV2
j_gene: TRBJ2-1
CDR3aa: CASILDSYNEQFF
CDR3nt: TGTGCCAGCATTTTAGACAGTTACAATGAGCAGTTCTTC

abundance: NA
d_gene: NA
v_gene: TRBV2
j_gene: TRBJ1-5
CDR3aa: CASKYDTGGNQPQHF
CDR3nt: TGTGCCAGCAAGTATGATACCGGAGGCAATCAGCCCCAGCATTTT

abundance: once
d_gene: NA
v_gene: TRBV6-5
j_gene: TRBJ1-2
CDR3aa: CASSLQGHYGYTF
CDR3nt: TGTGCCAGCAGCCTACAGGGTCACTATGGCTACACCTTC

abundance: NA
d_gene: NA
v_gene: TRBV6-1
j_gene: TRBJ1-2
CDR3aa: CASSEGSEGSSNYGYTF
CDR3nt: TGTGCCAGCAGTGAAGGTTCAGAGGGCAGTTCTAACTATGGCTACACCTTC

abundance: NA
d_gene: TRBD2
v_gene: TRBV7-6
j_gene: TRBJ2-7
CDR3aa: CASSLAGGGSGAYEQYF
CDR3nt: TGTGCCAGCAGCTTAGCGGGTGGGGGTAGCGGGGCCTACGAGCAGTACTTC

abundance: NA
d_gene: NA
v_gene: TRBV30
j_gene: TRBJ1-1
CDR3aa: CAWSGGPQGTEAFF
CDR3nt: TGTGCCTGGAGTGGGGGGCCTCAGGGCACTGAAGCTTTCTTT

abundance: NA
d_gene: NA
v_gene: TRBV9
j_gene: TRBJ1-2
CDR3aa: CASSSRDNGGYTF
CDR3nt: TGTGCCAGCAGCTCCCGGGACAACGGTGGCTACACCTTC

abundance: NA
d_gene: NA
v_gene: TRBV5-1
j_gene: TRBJ2-7
CDR3aa: CASSGGGDEQYF
CDR3nt: TGCGCCAGCAGCGGAGGGGGCGACGAGCAGTACTTC

abundance: once
d_gene: TRBD2
v_gene: TRBV13
j_gene: TRBJ2-2
CDR3aa: CASSFSSRTSGTNTGELFF
CDR3nt: TGTGCCAGCAGCTTCTCGTCTCGGACTAGCGGCACAAACACCGGGGAGCTGTTTTTT

abundance: NA
d_gene: NA
v_gene: TRBV5-8
j_gene: TRBJ2-3
CDR3aa: CASSSRPITDTQYF
CDR3nt: TGTGCCAGCAGCTCTAGGCCAATCACAGATACGCAGTATTTT

abundance: NA
d_gene: TRBD2
v_gene: TRBV20-1
j_gene: TRBJ2-1
CDR3aa: CSASSLAGGDEQFF
CDR3nt: TGCAGTGCTAGTTCCCTAGCGGGAGGAGATGAGCAGTTCTTC

abundance: once
d_gene: TRBD1
v_gene: TRBV24-1
j_gene: TRBJ1-2
CDR3aa: CATTPGTVYGYTF
CDR3nt: TGTGCCACCACTCCCGGGACAGTTTATGGCTACACCTTC

abundance: NA
d_gene: NA
v_gene: TRBV12-5
j_gene: TRBJ1-2
CDR3aa: CASGRSGFLDGYTF
CDR3nt: TGTGCTAGTGGCCGTTCGGGTTTCCTTGATGGCTACACCTTC

abundance: NA
d_gene: NA
v_gene: TRBV7-9
j_gene: TRBJ1-1
CDR3aa: CASSLNVQGSSEAFF
CDR3nt: TGTGCCAGCAGCTTAAACGTGCAGGGATCGTCTGAAGCTTTCTTT

abundance: NA
d_gene: TRBD2
v_gene: TRBV11-3
j_gene: TRBJ2-1
CDR3aa: CASSLVAGGPRTKRNEQFF
CDR3nt: TGTGCCAGCAGCTTAGTAGCGGGAGGGCCCCGGACGAAGCGGAATGAGCAGTTCTTC

abundance: NA
d_gene: NA
v_gene: TRBV6-2/TRBV6-3
j_gene: TRBJ2-5
CDR3aa: CASSRPGDKRETQYF
CDR3nt: TGTGCCAGCAGCAGGCCGGGGGATAAGAGGGAGACCCAGTACTTC

abundance: NA
d_gene: NA
v_gene: TRBV15
j_gene: TRBJ1-2
CDR3aa: CATSRDTEPGYTF
CDR3nt: TGTGCCACCAGCAGAGATACAGAGCCCGGCTACACCTTC

abundance: NA
d_gene: TRBD1
v_gene: TRBV19
j_gene: TRBJ1-2
CDR3aa: CASTHGQGGNYGYTF
CDR3nt: TGTGCCAGTACCCACGGACAGGGAGGAAACTATGGCTACACCTTC

abundance: NA
d_gene: TRBD1
v_gene: TRBV9
j_gene: TRBJ2-7
CDR3aa: CASSEGGQVFYEQYF
CDR3nt: TGTGCCAGCAGCGAGGGGGGACAGGTATTCTACGAGCAGTACTTC

abundance: NA
d_gene: TRBD1
v_gene: TRBV27
j_gene: TRBJ1-2
CDR3aa: CASSTRQGNYGYTF
CDR3nt: TGTGCCAGCAGTACCAGACAGGGAAACTATGGCTACACCTTC

abundance: few
d_gene: NA
v_gene: TRBV19
j_gene: TRBJ1-2
CDR3aa: CASRAVSNYGYTF
CDR3nt: TGTGCCAGTAGAGCGGTCAGCAACTATGGCTACACCTTC

abundance: NA
d_gene: TRBD2
v_gene: TRBV30
j_gene: TRBJ2-1
CDR3aa: CAWMAATSVGEQFF
CDR3nt: TGTGCCTGGATGGCCGCTACTAGCGTTGGTGAGCAGTTCTTC

abundance: NA
d_gene: TRBD1
v_gene: TRBV29-1
j_gene: TRBJ1-2
CDR3aa: CSVQHRGKGYTF
CDR3nt: TGCAGCGTACAACACAGGGGTAAAGGCTACACCTTC

abundance: NA
d_gene: NA
v_gene: TRBV27
j_gene: TRBJ1-1
CDR3aa: CASSSSTRNTEAFF
CDR3nt: TGTGCCAGCAGTTCTTCAACGAGGAACACTGAAGCTTTCTTT

abundance: once
d_gene: TRBD2
v_gene: TRBV4-1
j_gene: TRBJ2-4
CDR3aa: CASSPQLAGVNIQYF
CDR3nt: TGCGCCAGCAGCCCCCAACTAGCGGGAGTAAACATTCAGTACTTC

abundance: NA
d_gene: NA
v_gene: TRBV2
j_gene: TRBJ1-2
CDR3aa: CASSENNGYGYTF
CDR3nt: TGTGCCAGCAGTGAAAACAACGGGTATGGCTACACCTTC

abundance: NA
d_gene: NA
v_gene: TRBV19
j_gene: TRBJ1-2
CDR3aa: CASSINGGQGARGYTF
CDR3nt: TGTGCCAGTAGTATAAACGGGGGGCAGGGTGCACGGGGCTACACCTTC